This TCR beta chain is from a study of blood T cells in healthy people across ages. Every sample yielded at least 7 million isolated PBMCs. The CDR3 runs to 15 residues. V gave up 0 bases and J gave up 5 bases, with 11 bases separating them. CDR1 and CDR2 (germline): SEHNR, FQNEAQ (reference sequence). Through a sample-barcoded 5' primer and a J-beta primer mix, a second PCR was run for 7 to 11 cycles. One entry per CDR3 protein results from TCRdb running MiXCR on the 5' RACE reads. Of about 900,000 distinct CDR3 sequences in the sample, approximately 65% were seen once. The specimen was blood. V usage is TRBV7-9 and J usage is TRBJ2-1; the D gene is possibly TRBD2 (5 bases). This TCR came from a man aged 25-40 years in good health. The CDR3 spells CASSLARSGNNEQFF. In nucleotides, the CDR3 is TGTGCCAGCAGCTTAGCGCGGAGCGGCAACAATGAGCAGTTCTTC.